Listed here is a single TCR beta chain. Researchers ran the PCR with 60 Vbeta and 13 Jbeta primers. The method was immunoSEQ multiplex PCR; TCRdb's version includes in-frame clones alone and lacks a portion of them. The profile shows about 190,000 clones, roughly four fifths of them singletons. This specimen comes from a study of cytomegalovirus exposure and HLA in healthy donors. Specimen: PBMCs. This receptor was taken from a woman in her 30s in good health and CMV-seropositive.

The CDR3 DNA reads as TGTGCCAGCAGCAGGGACAGGGGCTACGAGCAGTACTTC. Protein product: CASSRDRGYEQYF. The chain recombines TRBV11-1 with TRBJ2-7; 10 nucleotides agree with TRBD1. Per the germline V gene, CDR1 is SGHAT and CDR2 is FQDESV (reference sequence). This CDR3 has 13 amino acids. Trimming took 5 bases from V and 3 from J; bases not matched to a gene: 1.